The 28 T cell receptor beta chains reported below all come from one sample, sequenced in a study of beta chain features in type 1 diabetes. As every portion of the isolated RNA was reverse transcribed, the sequencing read expressed TCRB transcripts. Data came from immunoSEQ multiplex PCR; TCRdb stores just in-frame clones and leaves some out. The table has fewer than 550,000 clones, 11% seen once. Material: naive CD4+ T cells from blood. These receptors were taken from a woman between 18 and 30 years old in good health.

The sample holds a few counts of this clone. CDR3 sequence (DNA): TGTGCCAGCAGCTTGGGACTAGCGGCCAGCCAAGAGACCCAGTACTTC. Its protein is CASSLGLAASQETQYF. The rearrangement joins TRBV5-4 to TRBJ2-5; 9 positions agree with TRBD2. The CDR3 totals 16 residues. The V and J ends lost 0 bases and 1 base, in that order; junction bases with no gene match: 4. The germline CDR1 and CDR2 sequences are SGHNT and YYREEE (reference sequence). The variable domain in full, completed from reference TRBV5-4 and TRBJ2-5, reads ETGVTQSPTHLIKTRGQQVTLRCSSQSGHNTVSWYQQALGQGPQFIFQYYREEENGRGNFPPRFSGLQFPNYSSELNVNALELDDSALYLCASSLGLAASQETQYFGPGTRLLVL.

The chain links TRBV7-2 to TRBJ2-3, with TRBD2 matching over 14 bases. The germline V gene has CDR1 SGHTA and CDR2 FQGNSA. V lost 4 bases, J lost 5 bases, and 14 bases stayed unmatched. The CDR3 totals 19 residues. In nucleotides, the CDR3 is TGTGCCAGCAGCTACGTCCCGGGACTAGCGGGAGAGGCCGTAGATACGCAGTATTTT. Protein: CASSYVPGLAGEAVDTQYF.

This clone was observed a few times. The chain recombines TRBV30 with TRBJ1-1, with a tentative D call TRBD1 (5 bases). The V gene's germline CDR1 is GTSNPN and CDR2 SVGIG (reference sequence). The CDR3 length is 14 residues. Trimming removed 4 bases from V and 0 bases from J, with 12 bases in between. DNA of the CDR3: TGTGCCTGGAATTCTGGGGGGTTGAACACTGAAGCTTTCTTT. Amino acids: CAWNSGGLNTEAFF.

This chain links TRBV4-2 with TRBJ2-3, with TRBD2 matching 8 bases. There are 17 residues in the CDR3. V was clipped by 3 bases and J by 2 bases; unmatched bases: 10. From germline, CDR1 is LGHNA and CDR2 YNFKEQ. This chain's CDR3 is CASSQVPTSAVTDTQYF. Here the CDR3 DNA reads TGTGCCAGCAGCCAGGTGCCGACTAGCGCTGTCACAGATACGCAGTATTTT.

The J gene is TRBJ1-5, the V gene TRBV29-1; tentatively, D is TRBD1 (5 bases). V was shortened by 4 bases and J by 3 bases, with 7 bases between the two germline ends. Germline lookup yields CDR1 SQVTM and CDR2 ANQGSEA. The CDR3 has 12 amino acids. The CDR3 loop is CSVGGFNQPQHF. CDR3 in DNA: TGCAGCGTTGGGGGGTTCAATCAGCCCCAGCATTTT.

This clone has more than one count but fewer than ten. The chain's CDR3 is CASSLAYNTDTQYF. The CDR3 DNA sequence: TGTGCCAGCAGCTTGGCCTACAACACAGATACGCAGTATTTT. V is TRBV5-5 and J is TRBJ2-3; D is undetermined. CDR1 and CDR2 from the germline V gene are SGHKS and YYEKEE (reference sequence). V gave up 0 bases and J gave up 2 bases, with 7 bases separating them. The CDR3 totals 14 residues. Full variable domain (rest looked up from reference TRBV5-5 and TRBJ2-3): DAGVTQSPTHLIKTRGQQVTLRCSPISGHKSVSWYQQVLGQGPQFIFQYYEKEERGRGNFPDRFSARQFPNYSSELNVNALLLGDSALYLCASSLAYNTDTQYFGPGTRLTVL.

The rearrangement uses TRBV2 and TRBJ1-2; no reliable D call. CDR1 and CDR2 from the germline V gene are SNHLY and FYNNEI. The CDR3 covers 16 residues. Trimming removed 4 bases from V and 0 bases from J, with 15 bases in between. The CDR3 bases are TGTGCCAGCAGTGCTCTTGTCACAGAATCTAACTATGGCTACACCTTC. This encodes CASSALVTESNYGYTF.

The V and J genes are TRBV7-2 and TRBJ2-3; perhaps TRBD1 as D (6 bases). The ends were cut back, 2 bases at V and 6 bases at J, with 12 bases in the middle. Germline loops: CDR1 SGHTA, CDR2 FQGNSA. The CDR3 runs 14 residues. The CDR3 is CASSLQSGADTQYF. The DNA of the CDR3 is TGTGCCAGCAGCTTACAATCAGGGGCTGATACGCAGTATTTT.

In its sample, this clone was seen a few times. The CDR3: CASSSRQSGGELFF. The CDR3 coding sequence is TGTGCCAGCAGTTCCCGACAAAGCGGCGGGGAGCTGTTTTTT. This chain joins TRBV27 and TRBJ2-2; D may be TRBD2 (5 bases). V was clipped by 4 bases and J by 7 bases, with 13 bases between them. The CDR3 length is 14 residues. Germline V lookup: CDR1 MNHEY, CDR2 SMNVEV (reference sequence).

This clone was counted a few times. This sequence joins TRBV29-1 and TRBJ1-2; 8 nucleotides align to TRBD1. The CDR3 contains 16 residues. The junction had 10 bases not matched to a gene; V was cut back by 0 bases and J by 4 bases. Germline lookup yields CDR1 SQVTM and CDR2 ANQGSEA. The chain's CDR3 is CSVEDEGQDSSYGYTF. The CDR3 nucleotides are TGCAGCGTTGAAGATGAGGGACAGGATTCAAGCTATGGCTACACCTTC.

This clone was seen a few times. The CDR3 DNA sequence: TGTGCCAGCAGTGCCTCCTATAATTCACCCCTCCACTTT. This codes for CASSASYNSPLHF. This rearrangement joins TRBV2 to TRBJ1-6; D remains unclear. Germline V gene sequence: CDR1 SNHLY, CDR2 FYNNEI. V lost 4 bases, J lost 0 bases, and 1 base lay in between. The CDR3 runs 13 residues.

The J gene is TRBJ1-2, the V gene TRBV2; D gene ambiguous. Trimming took off 6 bases at V and 6 bases at J, with 5 bases between the two ends. Germline V gene data show CDR1 as SNHLY and CDR2 as FYNNEI. The CDR3 totals 10 residues. CDR3 residues: CASREHGYTF. DNA of the CDR3: TGTGCCAGCAGGGAACATGGCTACACCTTC.

The table lists this clone with a few counts. This chain uses TRBV5-4 with TRBJ1-2; tentative D call: TRBD1 (5 bases). The V end was cut by 3 bases, the J end by 4 bases, with 19 bases between. Looked up from germline, CDR1 is SGHNT and CDR2 is YYREEE (reference sequence). This CDR3 comprises 16 residues. In nucleotides, the CDR3 is TGTGCCAGCAGCTACATAACCAGGGTGGGGACCTATGGCTACACCTTC. Translation: CASSYITRVGTYGYTF.

This clone was seen more than once but under ten times. This sequence joins TRBV23-1 and TRBJ2-7; TRBD1 agrees at 8 bases. TRBV23-1 counts as an open reading frame of uncertain function. The trim removed 6 bases at V and 3 bases at J, leaving 10 bases unmatched. There are 15 residues in the CDR3. This chain's CDR3 is CASRLRDRTLYEQYF. Written as DNA, the CDR3 is TGCGCCAGCAGACTCCGGGACAGGACCCTCTACGAGCAGTACTTC.

The chain joins TRBV5-1 to TRBJ2-1, with TRBD2 as a possible D gene (5 bases). Germline V gives CDR1 SGHRS, CDR2 YFSETQ. The CDR3 spans 15 residues. Trimming cost V 0 bases and J 3 bases, with 10 bases left between them. The DNA for the CDR3 is TGCGCCAGCAGCTTGGCCGGGATCGACTACAATGAGCAGTTCTTC. This translates into CASSLAGIDYNEQFF.

This clone was detected only a few times. The chain uses TRBV7-9 and TRBJ2-3, with D perhaps TRBD1 (6 bases). The CDR3 spans 15 residues. Per germline, CDR1 SEHNR and CDR2 FQNEAQ (reference sequence). Trimming shortened V by 7 bases and J by 6 bases, and 20 bases separated the two germline ends. DNA of the CDR3: TGTGCCAGCATCACCACTCTAGACAGGAGTGATACGCAGTATTTT. Its protein product is CASITTLDRSDTQYF.

There are a few counts of this clone. CDR3 residues: CSARGRTMSTF. DNA for the CDR3: TGCAGTGCTAGAGGCCGGACTATGAGCACCTTC. This chain uses TRBV20-1 with TRBJ1-2; no definite D call. Germline CDR1 reads DFQATT; CDR2 reads SNEGSKA (reference sequence). This CDR3 contains 11 residues. V lost 1 base, J lost 13 bases, and 13 bases lay in between.

This chain joins TRBV5-1 and TRBJ1-1; 7 nucleotides match TRBD1. Germline V CDR1 and CDR2: SGHRS, YFSETQ. With 7 bases clipped from V and 5 bases from J, the junction kept 20 bases outside the gene matches. The CDR3 covers 17 residues. The CDR3 loop reads CASGQPGQDGDGTEAFF. The CDR3 DNA sequence: TGCGCCAGCGGACAACCTGGACAGGATGGCGATGGGACTGAAGCTTTCTTT. The whole variable domain, remainder taken from reference TRBV5-1 and TRBJ1-1, is KAGVTQTPRYLIKTRGQQVTLSCSPISGHRSVSWYQQTPGQGLQFLFEYFSETQRNKGNFPGRFSGRQFSNSRSEMNVSTLELGDSALYLCASGQPGQDGDGTEAFFGQGTRLTVV.

The CDR3 region is CAWIMTGIDYGYTF. For the CDR3, the DNA is TGTGCCTGGATAATGACCGGTATAGACTATGGCTACACCTTC. The rearrangement links TRBV30 to TRBJ1-2; no clear D. Germline V gene sequence: CDR1 GTSNPN, CDR2 SVGIG (reference sequence). Trimming stripped 4 bases from V and 3 bases from J, with 15 bases between. This CDR3 contains 14 residues.

This clone was seen a handful of times. V usage is TRBV4-2 and J usage is TRBJ2-5, with a tentative D call TRBD2 (5 bases). Trimming took off 0 bases at V and 4 bases at J, with 9 bases between the two ends. The CDR3 length is 14 residues. In germline, CDR1 is LGHNA, CDR2 YNFKEQ. The CDR3 region is CASSQDRLAETQYF. CDR3 DNA: TGTGCCAGCAGCCAAGATAGGCTAGCAGAGACCCAGTACTTC.

The table lists this clone with a few counts. The CDR3, as DNA: TGCGCCAGCAGCTTGGTAGGGCCTGACAATGAGCAGTTCTTC. Translated, it gives CASSLVGPDNEQFF. The V gene is TRBV5-1, the J gene TRBJ2-1; D remains unclear. The CDR3 spans 14 residues. V dropped 0 bases and J dropped 5 bases, with 9 bases sitting between them. Germline V CDR1 and CDR2: SGHRS, YFSETQ.

V usage is TRBV4-2 and J usage is TRBJ2-7; D may correspond to TRBD1 or TRBD2 (5 bases each). The CDR3 is made up of 14 amino acids. V dropped 0 bases and J dropped 5 bases, with 11 bases sitting between them. Germline assignment: CDR1 LGHNA and CDR2 YNFKEQ. The CDR3 region has the DNA TGTGCCAGCAGCCAAGATCGGGGACGGGACGAGCAGTACTTC. Translating it yields CASSQDRGRDEQYF.

The sample holds a few counts of this clone. V usage is TRBV11-2 and J usage is TRBJ2-2, with D unresolved. Per germline, CDR1 SGHAT and CDR2 FQNNGV. This CDR3 contains 18 residues. The ends were cut back, 3 bases at V and 1 base at J, with 18 bases in the middle. The CDR3 reads CASSFWFPRQQNTGELFF. The CDR3 bases are TGTGCCAGCAGCTTTTGGTTTCCCAGGCAACAGAACACCGGGGAGCTGTTTTTT.

The chain has TRBV12-5 and TRBJ2-3; TRBD1 aligns across 11 bases. Germline V gives CDR1 LGHNT, CDR2 FRNRAP. V shed 5 bases and J 2 bases; nucleotides not matched to a gene: 6. The CDR3 is 16 residues long. The CDR3 nucleotides are TGTGCTAGTGGTACCGGGGACAGGGGGTACACAGATACGCAGTATTTT. This codes for CASGTGDRGYTDTQYF.

This clone was detected only a few times. The chain couples TRBV2 to TRBJ2-7, with D possibly TRBD1 on 5 matching bases. The germline V and J ends were trimmed by 3 bases and 1 base, with 10 bases remaining between them. Germline values: CDR1 SNHLY, CDR2 FYNNEI. The CDR3 extends over 14 amino acids. The CDR3 bases are TGTGCCAGCAGTGATCAAGGGGCTTCCTACGAGCAGTACTTC. Its protein is CASSDQGASYEQYF.

The J gene is TRBJ2-6, the V gene TRBV19; D gene ambiguous. Looked up from germline, CDR1 is LNHDA and CDR2 is SQIVND (reference sequence). This CDR3 region has 16 residues. Trimming pared 8 bases from V and 4 bases from J, leaving 18 bases between. This chain's CDR3 is CASGRSVRSGANVLTF. CDR3 bases: TGTGCCAGTGGGCGGTCCGTTCGGTCCGGGGCCAACGTCCTGACTTTC.

This clone was detected a few times. V is TRBV5-4 and J is TRBJ1-2; no firm D call. Trimming cost V 0 bases and J 0 bases, with 3 bases left between them. The CDR3 contains 13 residues. Germline assignment: CDR1 SGHNT and CDR2 YYREEE (reference sequence). The CDR3 sequence: CASSLDANYGYTF. In DNA form, the CDR3 reads TGTGCCAGCAGCTTGGACGCTAACTATGGCTACACCTTC.

The chain couples TRBV4-3 to TRBJ2-6, with a tentative D call TRBD1 (6 bases). The V end was cut by 2 bases, the J end by 2 bases, with 7 bases between. The germline gives CDR1 LGHNA, CDR2 YSLEER. This CDR3 comprises 15 residues. CDR3 in DNA: TGCGCCAGCAGCCAAAACAGGGCTGGGGCCAACGTCCTGACTTTC. Its translation is CASSQNRAGANVLTF.